The source of this T cell receptor beta chain is a study of blood T cell repertoires in COVID-19. Study details: Samples representing acute and convalescent COVID-19 were sourced from the United States, Italy and Spain. The analysed material was cDNA or gDNA that came from T cells, B-cell-depleted T cells, or PBMCs.

Authors' processing steps: Reference gene primer amplification gave estimated nucleated cell counts. Sequencing was performed with immunoSEQ multiplex PCR; in TCRdb, only in-frame clones are kept and a portion is missing. V and J calls and clone size are those listed in that table; D and trimming were worked out from the DNA. The data show tens of thousands of clones, 88% seen once. There are 14 residues in the CDR3. In germline, CDR1 is GTSNPN, CDR2 SVGIG (reference sequence). V was pared by 0 bases and J by 3 bases, with 10 bases between. The TCR sequence derives from a human donor in a cohort sampled during active COVID-19. V gene TRBV30 combines with J gene TRBJ2-3; tentative D call: TRBD1 (6 bases). Sequencing was carried out using peripheral blood. CDR3 in DNA: TGTGCCTGGAGTGTGGGGGCCCCGACAGATACGCAGTATTTT. This codes for CAWSVGAPTDTQYF.